This TCR beta chain comes out of a study of cytomegalovirus exposure and HLA in healthy donors. Study conclusions and caveats: Per a later analysis, HLA-associated TCR beta chains showed more clonal expansion than other, equally common TCR beta chains. Reportedly, fewer N-insertions than the roughly 690-donor mean appeared in an Asian-associated ancestry cluster in a later analysis. In vitro testing confirmed a few CMV-associated chains as specific for CMV antigens.

Worth noting for this clone: The target antigen is unknown.

60 Vbeta and 13 Jbeta primers were used in PCR. The data were produced by immunoSEQ multiplex PCR, yet TCRdb's version contains in-frame clones alone and is incomplete. In the table there are around 150,000 clones, around 80% of which are singletons. The CDR3 is 15 residues long. Germline-derived CDR1 and CDR2 are MNHEY and SMNVEV (reference sequence). Trimming took 6 bases from V and 2 from J; bases not matched to a gene: 9. The clonotype comes from a female donor in good health and CMV-seropositive. Specimen: PBMCs. The chain has TRBV27 and TRBJ2-5; 7 positions match TRBD2. CDR3 DNA: TGTGCCAGCAGAGCAGGGACTATTAATCAAGAGACCCAGTACTTC. Translated: CASRAGTINQETQYF.